These 30 T cell receptor beta chains were all obtained from the same sample, sequenced in a study of early T cells in non-severe SARS-CoV-2 infection. Using its own MiXCR run on the 5' RACE reads, TCRdb lists one record per CDR3 protein. The profile shows more than 90,000 distinct CDR3 sequences, roughly 11% of them singletons. The sample taken for sequencing was whole blood. These receptors all come from an adult who was a healthcare worker with PCR-confirmed SARS-CoV-2 infection or an uninfected control (not recorded which).

This clonotype was recorded a few times. The chain employs TRBV9 and TRBJ2-6; D is uncertain. The V end lost 1 base, the J end lost 2 bases, and 16 bases lay between the germline ends. Germline-derived CDR1 and CDR2 are SGDLS and YYNGEE. This CDR3 is 18 amino acids long. CDR3 sequence: CASSVPTGSGAGANVLTF. DNA of the CDR3: TGTGCCAGCAGCGTACCGACCGGTTCTGGGGCTGGGGCCAACGTCCTGACTTTC.

To note about this clonotype: A single base separates this from a much larger clone, so it may be a read error. This CDR3 is missing its conserved last phenylalanine or tryptophan, likely due to a read error. In DNA, the CDR3 is TGTGCCAGCAGCTTGCAGGGGAACTACGAGCAGTACCTC. Translation: CASSLQGNYEQYL. J is TRBJ2-7 and V is TRBV5-4; perhaps TRBD1 as D (6 bases). Germline assignment: CDR1 SGHNT and CDR2 YYREEE (reference sequence). The CDR3 has 13 residues. V lost 1 base and J lost 3, with 8 bases in between.

This clonotype was counted ten times or more. The chain couples TRBV12-3 or TRBV12-4 to TRBJ1-1, with D unclear. The V gene lost 2 bases and the J gene lost 0 bases, with 4 bases spanning the gap. The CDR3 is made up of 13 amino acids. CDR3 in amino acids: CASSLRVNTEAFF. The CDR3 DNA reads TGTGCCAGCAGTTTAAGGGTGAACACTGAAGCTTTCTTT.

In the case of this clonotype: This clone may be a read error of a much larger clone one base away. J is TRBJ2-3 and V is TRBV6-2 or TRBV6-3; D is ambiguous. In germline, CDR1 is MNHEY, CDR2 SVGEGT. This CDR3 has 12 amino acids. CDR3 in amino acids: CASRPSADMQYF. The CDR3 DNA follows: TGTGCCAGCAGGCCCTCCGCAGATATGCAGTATTTT.

This clonotype was counted ten times or more. The chain recombines TRBV7-2 with TRBJ2-7; D not resolved. V lost 2 bases and J lost 5, with 7 bases in between. The V gene's germline CDR1 is SGHTA and CDR2 FQGNSA. The CDR3 contains 12 residues. The CDR3 DNA sequence: TGTGCCAGCAGCTTACCGTTCAACGAGCAGTACTTC. Protein sequence: CASSLPFNEQYF.

The rearrangement links TRBV12-3 or TRBV12-4 to TRBJ2-6; D uncertain. V lost 6 bases and J lost 0, with 6 bases in between. CDR3 size: 14 residues. For the CDR3, the DNA is TGTGCCAGCAGACTCCCCTCTGGGGCCAACGTCCTGACTTTC. The encoded protein is CASRLPSGANVLTF.

This clonotype occurred a few times. The chain couples TRBV28 to TRBJ2-1; D call uncertain. Trimming removed 5 bases at V and 0 bases at J, with 14 bases between. This CDR3 spans 16 amino acids. Germline V gene data show CDR1 as MDHEN and CDR2 as SYDVKM. CDR3 region: CASSPYRVSSYNEQFF. CDR3 in DNA: TGTGCCAGCAGTCCTTACCGGGTTAGCTCCTACAATGAGCAGTTCTTC.

V is TRBV5-6 and J is TRBJ2-1, with D possibly TRBD1 on 6 matching bases. CDR1 is SGHDT and CDR2 is YYEEEE in the germline V gene. The CDR3 has 16 amino acids. V lost 0 bases, J lost 6 bases, and 16 bases lay in between. CDR3: CASSLAGDKGRNEQFF. The CDR3 DNA reads as TGTGCCAGCAGCTTGGCCGGGGACAAGGGGCGCAATGAGCAGTTCTTC.

This clonotype was observed a handful of times. The gene calls are TRBV5-1 and TRBJ1-4; TRBD1 agrees at 7 bases. V shed 2 bases, J shed 8 bases, and the junction held 6 bases outside the gene matches. This CDR3 is 14 amino acids long. CDR1 and CDR2 from the germline V gene are SGHRS and YFSETQ. DNA of the CDR3: TGCGCCAGCAGCTTAGACCCAGGGGGAGAAAAACTGTTTTTT. This encodes CASSLDPGGEKLFF.

This clonotype has a count of ten or more. CDR3: CSALRTGRNQPQHF. In nucleotides, the CDR3 is TGCAGTGCTTTGAGGACAGGTCGGAATCAGCCCCAGCATTTT. This chain uses TRBV20-1 with TRBJ1-5, with 7 positions matching TRBD1. Germline CDR1 and CDR2: DFQATT and SNEGSKA (reference sequence). There are 14 residues in the CDR3. Losses at the gene ends were 5 bases for V and 4 bases for J; bases not matched to a gene: 8.

This clonotype has ten or more counts. The rearrangement links TRBV30 to TRBJ2-1, with D maybe TRBD2 (6 bases). Germline CDR1 and CDR2: GTSNPN and SVGIG (reference sequence). The CDR3 runs 17 residues. V dropped 7 bases and J dropped 1 base, with 23 bases sitting between them. The CDR3 sequence: CASNGIGSGVSYNEQFF. The DNA of the CDR3 is TGTGCCTCGAATGGTATTGGTTCGGGAGTTTCCTACAATGAGCAGTTCTTC.

This clonotype was counted ten times or more. The chain uses TRBV2 and TRBJ2-1; no reliable D call. Trimming cost V 8 bases and J 4 bases, with 6 bases left between them. This CDR3 spans 11 amino acids. Looked up from germline, CDR1 is SNHLY and CDR2 is FYNNEI. The DNA of the CDR3 is TGTGCCAGCGTCTGGTACAATGAGCAGTTCTTC. Translating gives CASVWYNEQFF.

This chain links TRBV7-9 with TRBJ1-4; TRBD1 is a possible D gene (5 bases). Germline CDR1 reads SEHNR; CDR2 reads FQNEAQ (reference sequence). CDR3 length: 15 amino acids. Trimming left V 2 bases short and J 8 bases short, with 15 bases between. The CDR3 region has the DNA TGTGCCAGCAGCTTACGTGGGCAGGGTACCGAAAAACTGTTTTTT. It encodes CASSLRGQGTEKLFF.

This clonotype was seen at least ten times. The rearrangement uses TRBV29-1 and TRBJ2-1; D assignment may be TRBD1 or TRBD2 (5 bases each). Germline CDR1 SQVTM, CDR2 ANQGSEA. Trimming took 1 base from V and 7 from J, leaving 14 bases between them. CDR3 length: 14 residues. The CDR3 spells CSVEAWDRRNEQFF. The CDR3 DNA follows: TGCAGCGTTGAAGCTTGGGACCGGCGGAATGAGCAGTTCTTC.

This chain connects TRBV29-1 to TRBJ2-7; D perhaps matches TRBD2 (7 bases). V dropped 8 bases and J dropped 2 bases, with 19 bases sitting between them. Per germline, CDR1 SQVTM and CDR2 ANQGSEA. This CDR3 spans 14 amino acids. The CDR3 DNA reads TGCAGCTTTGGGGGCGGGAGCAAAACCTACGAGCAGTACTTC. It translates to CSFGGGSKTYEQYF.

The table lists this clonotype with a few counts. This chain uses TRBV2 with TRBJ2-1; 11 bases are a match to TRBD2. CDR1 and CDR2 (germline): SNHLY, FYNNEI. Trimming took 0 bases from V and 5 from J; bases not matched to a gene: 6. CDR3 length: 17 residues. CDR3 sequence: CASSEAQGGLADNEQFF. CDR3 DNA sequence: TGTGCCAGCAGTGAAGCTCAAGGGGGACTAGCGGACAATGAGCAGTTCTTC.

Remarks on this clonotype: A junction boundary mismatches the germline segment, possibly from a read error. The chain recombines TRBV19 with TRBJ2-1; perhaps TRBD1 as D (6 bases). The germline V gene has CDR1 LNHDA and CDR2 SQIVND (reference sequence). This CDR3 spans 15 amino acids. CDR3 bases: TGTGCCAGTAGTATAGTGGACAGCTCCAACAATGAGCAGTTCTTC. Its translation: CASSIVDSSNNEQFF. Looking up the rest from reference TRBV19 and TRBJ2-1 gives the full variable domain: DGGITQSPKYLFRKEGQNVTLSCEQNLNHDAMYWYRQDPGQGLRLIYYSQIVNDFQKGDIAEGYSVSREKKESFPLTVTSAQKNPTAFYLCASSIVDSSNNEQFFGPGTRLTVL.

The V gene is TRBV29-1, the J gene TRBJ2-1; TRBD1 agrees at 9 bases. CDR3 length equals 12 residues. In germline, CDR1 is SQVTM, CDR2 ANQGSEA. CDR3 in DNA: TGCACTCACGGGACAGGGACGAATGAGCAGTTCTTC. Translation: CTHGTGTNEQFF.

This clonotype has just a few counts. Relative to the germline gene, one junction end is altered; a read error may explain this. The gene calls are TRBV2 and TRBJ2-7, with a tentative D call TRBD2 (5 bases). CDR1 and CDR2 from the germline V gene are SNHLY and FYNNEI. The length of the CDR3 is 13 residues. The CDR3 spells CASTEGPGDFSNF. The CDR3 region has the DNA TGTGCCAGCACCGAGGGCCCGGGTGACTTCAGTAACTTC. Supplemented by reference TRBV2 and TRBJ2-7, the full variable domain reads EPEVTQTPSHQVTQMGQEVILRCVPISNHLYFYWYRQILGQKVEFLVSFYNNEISEKSEIFDDQFSVERPDGSNFTLKIRSTKLEDSAMYFCASTEGPGDFSNFGPGTRLTVT.

This sequence joins TRBV20-1 and TRBJ1-5; 7 bases agree with TRBD1. J was trimmed by 4 bases and V by 4 bases; bases with no gene match: 16. Per the germline V gene, CDR1 is DFQATT and CDR2 is SNEGSKA (reference sequence). The CDR3 has 17 residues. The CDR3 DNA reads as TGCAGTGCTACTCACAGGGGTTTCCGTCCGAGAAATCAGCCCCAGCATTTT. As protein: CSATHRGFRPRNQPQHF.

This clonotype was observed at least ten times. This chain connects TRBV5-1 to TRBJ1-2; D not certain. Per the germline V gene, CDR1 is SGHRS and CDR2 is YFSETQ. The CDR3 loop spans 15 amino acids. V lost 0 bases and J lost 5, with 14 bases in between. The DNA for the CDR3 is TGCGCCAGCAGCTTGGCGGCAGGAGGTCGATATGGCTACACCTTC. It yields the protein CASSLAAGGRYGYTF.

This clonotype was detected ten times or more. V gene TRBV9 combines with J gene TRBJ2-1, with D possibly being TRBD1 (5 bases). The CDR3 covers 20 residues. Between the trimmed V and J ends, which lost 2 bases and 3 bases, there was a span of 27 bases. The germline V gene has CDR1 SGDLS and CDR2 YYNGEE. The CDR3 here is CASSVPTAKNPDLSYNEQFF. The CDR3 bases are TGTGCCAGCAGCGTGCCGACAGCCAAAAACCCCGATTTGAGCTACAATGAGCAGTTCTTC.

At least ten counts were recorded for this clonotype. The J gene is TRBJ2-1, the V gene TRBV19; D ambiguous. The V gene's germline CDR1 is LNHDA and CDR2 SQIVND (reference sequence). This CDR3 has 14 amino acids. Trimming took 6 bases from V and 5 from J, leaving 14 bases between them. The CDR3 region is CASRDQSPHNEQFF. CDR3 coding DNA: TGTGCCAGTAGAGATCAATCGCCACACAATGAGCAGTTCTTC. Supplemented by reference TRBV19 and TRBJ2-1, the full variable domain reads DGGITQSPKYLFRKEGQNVTLSCEQNLNHDAMYWYRQDPGQGLRLIYYSQIVNDFQKGDIAEGYSVSREKKESFPLTVTSAQKNPTAFYLCASRDQSPHNEQFFGPGTRLTVL.

V is TRBV6-6 and J is TRBJ2-1; 9 bases agree with TRBD1. V lost 7 bases and J lost 8; bases outside the gene matches: 12. The CDR3 runs to 15 residues. Germline CDR1 is MNHNY and CDR2 is SVGAGI (reference sequence). The CDR3 reads CASILPGQGGDEQFF. The DNA of the CDR3 is TGTGCCAGCATTCTCCCGGGACAGGGTGGGGATGAGCAGTTCTTC.

This clonotype was counted at least ten times. The rearrangement uses TRBV29-1 and TRBJ2-1, with 7 bases matching TRBD2. The junction had 8 bases not matched to a gene; V was cut back by 4 bases and J by 5 bases. CDR3 length equals 14 residues. Germline lookup yields CDR1 SQVTM and CDR2 ANQGSEA. The CDR3 coding sequence is TGCAGCGTTGCGTCCGGGAGGATTAACAATGAGCAGTTCTTC. Its protein is CSVASGRINNEQFF.

This clonotype has a handful of counts. The rearrangement links TRBV6-5 to TRBJ1-3; D uncertain. The length of the CDR3 is 14 residues. Trimming stripped 3 bases from V and 0 bases from J, with 6 bases between. CDR1 and CDR2 (germline): MNHEY, SVGAGI. CDR3 sequence (DNA): TGTGCCAGCAGTTATAGGAGCTCTGGAAACACCATATATTTT. This encodes CASSYRSSGNTIYF.

This clonotype was found many times. This chain uses TRBV5-1 with TRBJ2-7; 7 bases agree with TRBD1. The CDR3 has 15 residues. Germline trimming cut 0 bases from V and 2 bases from J; bases unmatched to any gene: 5. Germline V gene lookup returns CDR1 SGHRS and CDR2 YFSETQ. The DNA of the CDR3 is TGCGCCAGCAGCTTGGGGACAGGCTTGGCCTACGAGCAGTACTTC. It specifies CASSLGTGLAYEQYF.

The rearrangement links TRBV29-1 to TRBJ1-1; tentative D call: TRBD1 (5 bases). The V end lost 7 bases, the J end lost 1 base, and 16 bases lay between the germline ends. Germline V gene data show CDR1 as SQVTM and CDR2 as ANQGSEA. This CDR3 spans 14 amino acids. CDR3 nucleotides: TGCAGCGCGGGGCAGGGAGTAGGGAACACTGAAGCTTTCTTT. Amino acid sequence: CSAGQGVGNTEAFF. Using reference TRBV29-1 and TRBJ1-1 for the parts outside the CDR3, the full variable domain is SAVISQKPSRDICQRGTSLTIQCQVDSQVTMMFWYRQQPGQSLTLIATANQGSEATYESGFVIDKFPISRPNLTFSTLTVSNMSPEDSSIYLCSAGQGVGNTEAFFGQGTRLTVV.

This clonotype appeared a few times. The chain carries TRBV7-9 and TRBJ1-3; 7 nucleotides align to TRBD1. Germline V gene lookup returns CDR1 SEHNR and CDR2 FQNEAQ (reference sequence). The ends lost 5 bases at V and 7 bases at J; junction bases unmatched: 5. The CDR3 loop spans 13 amino acids. CDR3 bases: TGTGCCAGCAGCCTTGACAGGGTGAACACCATATATTTT. Translation: CASSLDRVNTIYF.

The rearrangement joins TRBV7-2 to TRBJ2-3; 9 nucleotides match TRBD2. CDR3 size: 16 residues. V lost 2 bases, J lost 3 bases, and 6 bases stayed unmatched. Germline V gene lookup returns CDR1 SGHTA and CDR2 FQGNSA. Written as DNA, the CDR3 is TGTGCCAGCAGCTTATTAGCGGGGGCGGGGACAGATACGCAGTATTTT. As protein: CASSLLAGAGTDTQYF.